This TCR beta chain was sequenced for a study of radiotherapy plus CTLA-4 blockade in lung cancer. Study-wide background: In less than 20% of patients, objective responses were seen; 30% to 35% had disease control.

CDR1 is SGHRS and CDR2 is YFSETQ in the germline V gene. The CDR3 has 15 amino acids. V lost 3 bases to trimming and J lost 6 bases; unmatched junction nucleotides: 4. Data came from immunoSEQ multiplex PCR; TCRdb stores just in-frame clones and leaves some out. The table shows some 100,000 clones, with about 83% occurring only once. Focal radiation was given together with CTLA-4 blockade (ipilimumab) to patients with chemo-refractory metastatic non-small-cell lung cancer. The TCR was taken from a human donor with non-small cell lung cancer who had a partial response to radiotherapy plus ipilimumab. The V and J genes are TRBV5-1 and TRBJ2-1; 12 bases are a match to TRBD2. The sequences come from peripheral blood, collected from a patient treated with radiotherapy plus ipilimumab. CDR3: CASSSLAGGSNEQFF. CDR3 nucleotides: TGCGCCAGCAGCTCTCTAGCGGGAGGGAGCAATGAGCAGTTCTTC. The whole variable domain, filled in from reference TRBV5-1 and TRBJ2-1, reads KAGVTQTPRYLIKTRGQQVTLSCSPISGHRSVSWYQQTPGQGLQFLFEYFSETQRNKGNFPGRFSGRQFSNSRSEMNVSTLELGDSALYLCASSSLAGGSNEQFFGPGTRLTVL.